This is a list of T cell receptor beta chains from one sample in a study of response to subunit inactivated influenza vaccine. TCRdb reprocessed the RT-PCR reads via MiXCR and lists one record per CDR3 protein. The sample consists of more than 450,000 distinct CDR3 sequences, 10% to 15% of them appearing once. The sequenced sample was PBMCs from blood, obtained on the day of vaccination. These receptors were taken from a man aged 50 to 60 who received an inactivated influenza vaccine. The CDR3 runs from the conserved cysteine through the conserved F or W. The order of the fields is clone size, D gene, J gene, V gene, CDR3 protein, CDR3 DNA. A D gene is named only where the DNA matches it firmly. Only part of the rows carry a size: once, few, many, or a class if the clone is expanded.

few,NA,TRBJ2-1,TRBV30,CAHSRAGYNEQFF,TGTGCCCATTCGAGGGCAGGCTACAATGAGCAGTTCTTC
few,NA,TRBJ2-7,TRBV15,CATSRGRRYEQYF,TGTGCCACCAGCAGAGGTCGGCGGTACGAGCAGTACTTC
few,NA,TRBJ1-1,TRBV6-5,CASSYSPGVLNTEAFF,TGTGCCAGCAGTTACTCCCCAGGGGTACTGAACACTGAAGCTTTCTTT
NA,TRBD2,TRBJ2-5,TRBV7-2,CASSLAAGGQETQYF,TGTGCCAGCAGCTTAGCAGCGGGGGGGCAAGAGACCCAGTACTTC
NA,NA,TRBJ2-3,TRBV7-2,CASILDFGAGRRQYF,TGTGCCAGCATCCTAGACTTCGGGGCAGGGAGAAGGCAGTATTTT
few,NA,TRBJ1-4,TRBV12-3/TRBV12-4,CASSFRQGNEKLFF,TGTGCCAGCAGTTTTCGGCAGGGTAATGAAAAACTGTTTTTT
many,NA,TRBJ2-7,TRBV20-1,CSARDLVRTYEQYF,TGCAGTGCTAGAGATCTAGTGAGAACCTACGAGCAGTACTTC
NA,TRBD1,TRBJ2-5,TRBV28,CASRPPGTGQETQYF,TGTGCCAGCAGACCTCCCGGGACAGGGCAAGAGACCCAGTACTTC
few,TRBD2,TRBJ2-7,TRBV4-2,CASSQERGVSYEQYF,TGTGCCAGCAGCCAAGAGCGGGGGGTCTCCTACGAGCAGTACTTC
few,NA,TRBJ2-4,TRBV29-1,CSARAGQLNIQYF,TGCAGCGCCCGAGCGGGACAGCTAAACATTCAGTACTTC
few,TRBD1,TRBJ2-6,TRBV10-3,CAIRAGTGAGANVLTF,TGTGCCATCAGGGCCGGGACAGGGGCCGGGGCCAACGTCCTGACTTTC
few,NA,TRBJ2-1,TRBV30,CAWSRPGTPLGNEQFF,TGTGCCTGGAGTCGCCCCGGGACGCCACTGGGCAATGAGCAGTTCTTC
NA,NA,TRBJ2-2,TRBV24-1,CATSDSRTGWTGELFF,TGTGCCACCAGTGATTCGAGAACAGGATGGACCGGGGAGCTGTTTTTT
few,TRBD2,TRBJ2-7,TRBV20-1,CSARSGSLDEQYF,TGCAGTGCTCGTAGCGGGAGTCTCGACGAGCAGTACTTC
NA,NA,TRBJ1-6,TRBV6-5,CASSSGLPSYNSPLHF,TGTGCCAGCAGTTCGGGACTGCCCTCCTATAATTCACCCCTCCACTTT
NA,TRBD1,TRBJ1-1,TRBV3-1,CASSRDRVAEAFF,TGTGCCAGCAGCCGGGACAGGGTAGCTGAAGCTTTCTTT
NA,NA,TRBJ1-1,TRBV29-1,CSVEGWGGTEAFF,TGCAGCGTTGAGGGATGGGGTGGAACTGAAGCTTTCTTT
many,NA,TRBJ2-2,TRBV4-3,CASSQGFSTGELFF,TGCGCCAGCAGCCAAGGCTTTAGTACCGGGGAGCTGTTTTTT
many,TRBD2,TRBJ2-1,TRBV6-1,CASRNGLAGSNEQFF,TGTGCCAGCAGGAACGGACTAGCGGGAAGCAATGAGCAGTTCTTC
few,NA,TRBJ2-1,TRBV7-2,CASSFAKQGRVQYEQFF,TGTGCCAGCAGCTTCGCGAAACAGGGTAGGGTACAATATGAGCAGTTCTTC
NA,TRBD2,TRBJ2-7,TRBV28,CASSPISSSGTDEQYF,TGTGCCAGCAGTCCCATTTCGAGTAGCGGGACCGACGAGCAGTACTTC
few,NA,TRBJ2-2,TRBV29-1,CSVEEGRGELFF,TGCAGCGTTGAAGAGGGCCGCGGGGAGCTGTTTTTT
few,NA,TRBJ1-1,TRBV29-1,CSISRGKNTEAFF,TGCAGCATCAGCAGGGGCAAAAACACTGAAGCTTTCTTT
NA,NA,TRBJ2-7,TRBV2,CASKRVYEQYF,TGTGCCAGTAAGAGGGTATACGAGCAGTACTTC
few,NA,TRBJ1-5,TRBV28,CASISPGNQPQHF,TGTGCCAGCATATCCCCGGGAAATCAGCCCCAGCATTTT
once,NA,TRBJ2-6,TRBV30,CAWRQTVRPGANVLTF,TGTGCCTGGAGGCAGACAGTCCGGCCTGGGGCCAACGTCCTGACTTTC
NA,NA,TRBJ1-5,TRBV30,CAWSVNSNQPQHF,TGTGCCTGGAGTGTGAACAGCAATCAGCCCCAGCATTTT
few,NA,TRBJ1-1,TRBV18,CASSPPAVGTEAFF,TGTGCCAGCTCACCACCGGCAGTAGGGACTGAAGCTTTCTTT
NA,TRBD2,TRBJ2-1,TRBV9,CASSNPSGSSYNEQFF,TGTGCCAGCAGCAACCCTAGCGGGAGCTCCTACAATGAGCAGTTCTTC
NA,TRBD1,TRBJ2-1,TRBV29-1,CSVPHTGTGANEQFF,TGCAGCGTTCCTCACACCGGGACAGGGGCGAATGAGCAGTTCTTC
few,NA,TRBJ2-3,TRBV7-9,CASSLIWTTPDTQYF,TGTGCCAGCAGCTTAATTTGGACAACGCCAGATACGCAGTATTTT
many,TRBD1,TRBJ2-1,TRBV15,CATSRVLLGQGNNEQFF,TGTGCCACCAGCAGAGTTTTATTGGGACAGGGGAATAATGAGCAGTTCTTC
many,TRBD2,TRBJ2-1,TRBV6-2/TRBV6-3,CASEGIPGLADNEQFF,TGTGCCAGCGAGGGAATCCCGGGACTAGCGGACAATGAGCAGTTCTTC
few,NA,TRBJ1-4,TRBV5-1,CASSLGNTNEKLFF,TGCGCCAGCAGCTTAGGAAATACTAATGAAAAACTGTTTTTT
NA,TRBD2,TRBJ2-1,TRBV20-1,CSATSGSPYNEQFF,TGCAGTGCTACTAGCGGGAGTCCCTACAATGAGCAGTTCTTC
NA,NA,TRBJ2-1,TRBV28,CASSFRWGTEQFF,TGTGCCAGCAGTTTCAGATGGGGGACCGAGCAGTTCTTC
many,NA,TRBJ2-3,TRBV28,CASSLVGPSTDTQYF,TGTGCCAGCAGTTTGGTGGGACCTAGCACAGATACGCAGTATTTT
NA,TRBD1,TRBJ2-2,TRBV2,CASSEPKDRTNTGELFF,TGTGCCAGCAGTGAACCTAAGGACAGGACGAACACCGGGGAGCTGTTTTTT
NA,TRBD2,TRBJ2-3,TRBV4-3,CASSQGAGLAGGPGTDTQYF,TGCGCCAGCAGCCAAGGGGCGGGGCTAGCGGGAGGGCCCGGCACAGATACGCAGTATTTT
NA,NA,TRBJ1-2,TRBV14,CASSRGFPDGYTF,TGTGCCAGCAGCCGGGGCTTTCCGGATGGCTACACCTTC
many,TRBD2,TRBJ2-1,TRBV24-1,CATSIGTSGSNEQFF,TGTGCCACCAGTATAGGGACTAGCGGGAGCAATGAGCAGTTCTTC